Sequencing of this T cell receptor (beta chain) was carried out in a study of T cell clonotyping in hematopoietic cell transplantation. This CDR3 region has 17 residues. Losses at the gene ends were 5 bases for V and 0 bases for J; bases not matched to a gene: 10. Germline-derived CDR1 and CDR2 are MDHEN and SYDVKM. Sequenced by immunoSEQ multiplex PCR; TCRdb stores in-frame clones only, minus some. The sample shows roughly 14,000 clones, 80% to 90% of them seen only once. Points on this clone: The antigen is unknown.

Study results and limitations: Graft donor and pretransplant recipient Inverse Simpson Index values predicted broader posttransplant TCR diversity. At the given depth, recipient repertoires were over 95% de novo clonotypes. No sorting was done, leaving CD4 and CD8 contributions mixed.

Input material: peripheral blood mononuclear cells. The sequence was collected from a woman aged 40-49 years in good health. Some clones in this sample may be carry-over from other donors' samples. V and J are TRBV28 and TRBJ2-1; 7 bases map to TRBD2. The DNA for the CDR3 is TGTGCCAGCAGTCCCAAACTAGCGACCAGCTCCTACAATGAGCAGTTCTTC. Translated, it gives CASSPKLATSSYNEQFF.